The 19 T cell receptor beta chains below all came from one sample that was sequenced in a study of CD8 T cells in ankylosing spondylitis. Regarding the study as a whole: Roughly 8 highly homologous variants formed a TCR beta motif that appeared characteristic of ankylosing spondylitis blood.

TCRdb itself ran the 5' RACE reads through MiXCR, one entry per CDR3 protein. The sample contains some 450,000 distinct CDR3 sequences, 17% of which appear only once. Their recognized antigens are unknown. The sequenced material came from blood, either unsorted or a sorted T cell fraction (not recorded which). The source of these receptors is a male donor with ankylosing spondylitis.

This clonotype has only a few counts. This chain connects TRBV7-9 to TRBJ1-1; 9 nucleotides align to TRBD1. After removal of 5 bases from V and 4 bases from J, the junction contained 5 bases not matched to a gene. The CDR3 covers 14 residues. Germline CDR1 is SEHNR and CDR2 is FQNEAQ (reference sequence). This CDR3 is CASSVQGATTEAFF. The CDR3 DNA reads as TGTGCCAGCAGCGTACAGGGGGCAACCACTGAAGCTTTCTTT. Full variable domain (remainder filled in from reference TRBV7-9 and TRBJ1-1): DTGVSQNPRHKITKRGQNVTFRCDPISEHNRLYWYRQTLGQGPEFLTYFQNEAQLEKSRLLSDRFSAERPKGSFSTLEIQRTEQGDSAMYLCASSVQGATTEAFFGQGTRLTVV.

The rearrangement links TRBV6-5 to TRBJ2-5; possible D gene TRBD2, 6 bases. V was clipped by 0 bases and J by 4 bases, with 12 bases between them. CDR1 and CDR2 (germline): MNHEY, SVGAGI. The CDR3 sequence is 15 residues long. The CDR3 sequence is CASSYSWGVGETQYF. The CDR3 bases are TGTGCCAGCAGTTACTCATGGGGGGTAGGAGAGACCCAGTACTTC.

For this clonotype: One end of the junction fails to match germline, which may point to a read error. This chain links TRBV20-1 with TRBJ2-2; TRBD2 aligns across 11 bases. There are 16 residues in the CDR3. Germline CDR1 and CDR2: DFQATT and SNEGSKA (reference sequence). For the CDR3, the DNA is TGCTGTGCCATAGCGGGAGGGAATGCGAACACCGGGGAGCTGTTTTTT. Translated: CCAIAGGNANTGELFF.

This clonotype appeared a few times. This chain connects TRBV6-1 to TRBJ1-5; no reliable D call. Trimming pared 5 bases from V and 3 bases from J, leaving 11 bases between. This CDR3 has 14 amino acids. Germline values: CDR1 MNHNS, CDR2 SASEGT. CDR3 sequence: CASSPDGNNQPQHF. CDR3 DNA: TGTGCCAGCAGTCCGGACGGCAACAATCAGCCCCAGCATTTT.

The chain is built from TRBV18 and TRBJ1-1; D is uncertain. Germline loops: CDR1 KGHSH, CDR2 LQKENI. The CDR3 consists of 14 residues. V shed 2 bases and J shed 4 bases, with 11 bases lying between them. The CDR3 is CASSPAIEGTEAFF. Here the CDR3 DNA reads TGTGCCAGCTCACCAGCCATAGAGGGCACTGAAGCTTTCTTT.

The chain joins TRBV7-3 to TRBJ1-6, with 7 positions matching TRBD1. V trimming: 1 base; J trimming: 7 bases; junction bases outside the gene matches: 4. Germline loops: CDR1 SGHTA, CDR2 FQGTGA. CDR3 length: 15 residues. The CDR3 sequence: CASSLIGQANSPLHF. DNA for the CDR3: TGTGCCAGCAGCTTAATAGGACAGGCGAATTCACCCCTCCACTTT.

The genes are TRBV10-3 and TRBJ2-3, with 8 bases identical to TRBD2. The CDR3 has 14 amino acids. Germline assignment: CDR1 ENHRY and CDR2 SYGVKD. V was clipped by 10 bases and J by 5 bases; unmatched bases: 11. The CDR3 DNA follows: TGTGCCACCATGAGCGGGAGCTCAAGAGATACGCAGTATTTT. It is translated as CATMSGSSRDTQYF.

In this sample, this clonotype turned up a few times. V is TRBV18 and J is TRBJ2-4; a possible D gene is TRBD1 (6 bases). This CDR3 has 14 residues. Germline lookup yields CDR1 KGHSH and CDR2 LQKENI. V was shortened by 5 bases and J by 9 bases, with 17 bases between the two germline ends. CDR3 DNA sequence: TGTGCCAGCTCATCAGGGGCGCAAGGGAGCATTCAGTACTTC. This gives the protein CASSSGAQGSIQYF.

The chain employs TRBV19 and TRBJ2-7; the match to TRBD1 covers 9 bases. J was trimmed by 4 bases and V by 5 bases; bases with no gene match: 9. The CDR3 is made up of 15 amino acids. Germline lookup yields CDR1 LNHDA and CDR2 SQIVND (reference sequence). CDR3 sequence (DNA): TGTGCCAGTAGTGACCGGGACAGGGTGCGTTACGAGCAGTACTTC. Residues: CASSDRDRVRYEQYF.

This clonotype is a singleton in its sample. This chain connects TRBV18 to TRBJ2-7, with 12 nucleotides matching TRBD2. The V gene end was trimmed by 6 bases and the J gene end by 7 bases; junction bases not matched to a gene: 10. This CDR3 contains 15 residues. Looked up from germline, CDR1 is KGHSH and CDR2 is LQKENI. The CDR3 nucleotides read TGTGCCAGCTCCTGGACGGCTAGCGGGGGGGCTGAGCAGTACTTC. Its translation: CASSWTASGGAEQYF.

The V and J genes are TRBV21-1 and TRBJ2-1; no DNA check was done on the table's D call, TRBD1. TRBV21-1 is noted as a pseudogene. The CDR3 totals 16 residues. CDR3 region: CASSKEVGKLDNEQFF. The CDR3 nucleotides read TGTGCCAGCAGCAAAGAGGTCGGGAAACTGGACAATGAGCAGTTCTTC.

This clonotype has more than one count but fewer than ten. This chain connects TRBV5-1 to TRBJ1-2; tentative D call: TRBD1 (5 bases). V lost 6 bases to trimming and J lost 7 bases, with 19 bases between them. The CDR3 runs 14 residues. The V gene's germline CDR1 is SGHRS and CDR2 YFSETQ. Here the CDR3 DNA reads TGCGCCAGCACCCCCGGGACCGCCGCTCGTGGCTACACCTTC. It encodes CASTPGTAARGYTF.

This clonotype came up a few times. V is TRBV12-3 or TRBV12-4 and J is TRBJ1-6, with TRBD1 as a possible D gene (5 bases). The CDR3 spans 15 residues. The germline V and J ends were trimmed by 8 bases and 1 base, with 12 bases remaining between them. The CDR3 DNA reads TGTGCCAGCCGGCTGGGGGGATCCTATAATTCACCCCTCCACTTT. It is translated as CASRLGGSYNSPLHF.

This clonotype has a handful of counts. The chain combines TRBV2 with TRBJ2-1; 7 nucleotides align to TRBD1. Germline loops: CDR1 SNHLY, CDR2 FYNNEI. This CDR3 comprises 13 residues. The junction had 2 bases not matched to a gene; V was cut back by 5 bases and J by 4 bases. The CDR3 bases are TGTGCCAGCAGTCACAGGGGTTACAATGAGCAGTTCTTC. Translating gives CASSHRGYNEQFF. Combining the CDR3 with reference TRBV2 and TRBJ2-1 gives the whole variable domain EPEVTQTPSHQVTQMGQEVILRCVPISNHLYFYWYRQILGQKVEFLVSFYNNEISEKSEIFDDQFSVERPDGSNFTLKIRSTKLEDSAMYFCASSHRGYNEQFFGPGTRLTVL.

This clonotype has more than one count but fewer than ten. J is TRBJ2-7 and V is TRBV6-1; D may be TRBD1 or TRBD2 (6 bases each). Germline V gives CDR1 MNHNS, CDR2 SASEGT. V lost 6 bases and J lost 6, with 21 bases in between. The CDR3 runs to 15 residues. CDR3 nucleotide sequence: TGTGCCAGCAGCCAAGTAAATACAGGGCGGGGCGAGCAGTACTTC. It encodes CASSQVNTGRGEQYF.

This chain joins TRBV20-1 and TRBJ1-1; 9 positions match TRBD1. Trimming removed 6 bases from V and 6 bases from J; junction bases left unmatched: 17. The germline gives CDR1 DFQATT, CDR2 SNEGSKA (reference sequence). The CDR3 loop spans 16 amino acids. The CDR3 sequence is CSARRQGGSGPAEAFF. CDR3 DNA sequence: TGCAGTGCCCGCCGACAGGGGGGATCCGGCCCAGCTGAAGCTTTCTTT.

The V call is TRBV7-3, the J call TRBJ2-1; 7 nucleotides match TRBD1. The junction had 3 bases not matched to a gene; V was cut back by 0 bases and J by 4 bases. Germline CDR1 SGHTA, CDR2 FQGTGA. CDR3 length: 15 amino acids. The CDR3 bases are TGTGCCAGCAGCTTAACTGGGACAGTGTACAATGAGCAGTTCTTC. It codes for CASSLTGTVYNEQFF.

This clonotype was counted ten times or more. The chain uses TRBV12-3 or TRBV12-4 and TRBJ2-5; D is possibly TRBD2 (7 bases). The CDR3 covers 14 residues. Trimming took off 7 bases at V and 10 bases at J, with 22 bases between the two ends. The CDR3 here is CASTKTGLGGHQYF. CDR3 nucleotide sequence: TGTGCCAGCACCAAGACCGGACTAGGGGGGCACCAGTACTTC.

At least ten counts were recorded for this clonotype. The CDR3 spells CASSTDRTNQPQHF. The CDR3 DNA reads as TGTGCCAGCTCAACCGACAGGACCAATCAGCCCCAGCATTTT. This chain connects TRBV18 to TRBJ1-5, with a possible D match to TRBD1 (6 bases). The CDR3 contains 14 residues. The V end was cut by 5 bases, the J end by 3 bases, with 11 bases between. Looked up from germline, CDR1 is KGHSH and CDR2 is LQKENI.